What follows are 10 T cell receptor beta chains derived from one specimen sequenced in a study of cytomegalovirus exposure and HLA in healthy donors. The table came from immunoSEQ multiplex PCR; TCRdb's copy has only in-frame clones and leaves some out. Counted here are more than 95,000 clones, 88% occurring once; the ten biggest clones make up approximately 1.8%. What was sequenced was PBMCs. Receptors were obtained from a man in his late teens or twenties in good health and CMV-seronegative.

The chain has TRBV15 and TRBJ1-1; D is perhaps TRBD1 (5 bases). CDR1 is LNHNV and CDR2 is YYDKDF in the germline V gene (reference sequence). The V and J ends lost 1 base and 1 base respectively, with 7 bases between them. The CDR3 totals 14 residues. Here the CDR3 DNA reads TGTGCCACCAGCAGAGGACAGAAGAACACTGAAGCTTTCTTT. Translated: CATSRGQKNTEAFF.

V usage is TRBV6-6 and J usage is TRBJ2-7; 8 bases match TRBD1. In germline, CDR1 is MNHNY, CDR2 SVGAGI (reference sequence). V gave up 6 bases and J gave up 4 bases; unmatched junction bases: 8. The CDR3 is 14 amino acids. In nucleotides, the CDR3 is TGTGCCAGCAGACTCGGACAGGGCGAATACGAGCAGTACTTC. This sequence encodes CASRLGQGEYEQYF.

This sequence joins TRBV6-5 and TRBJ1-6; the D gene is possibly TRBD1 (6 bases). V was clipped by 10 bases and J by 8 bases, with 21 bases between them. The CDR3 has 15 residues. Germline V gene sequence: CDR1 MNHEY, CDR2 SVGAGI. CDR3 nucleotide sequence: TGTGCCACTCGCCGGACAGACGGATTCTATTCACCCCTCCACTTT. Translation: CATRRTDGFYSPLHF.

The chain carries TRBV15 and TRBJ2-7; 8 positions agree with TRBD1. V gave up 1 base and J gave up 4 bases; unmatched junction bases: 12. The germline CDR1 and CDR2 sequences are LNHNV and YYDKDF (reference sequence). This CDR3 has 17 residues. The chain's CDR3 is CATSRVGGTGGAYEQYF. The CDR3 DNA is TGTGCCACCAGCAGAGTAGGGGGAACAGGGGGAGCGTACGAGCAGTACTTC.

This rearrangement joins TRBV27 to TRBJ2-3, with 10 bases fitting TRBD2. Unmatched junction bases numbered 7, after V lost 0 bases and J lost 4 bases. The CDR3 has 17 amino acids. CDR1 is MNHEY and CDR2 is SMNVEV in the germline V gene (reference sequence). In DNA form, the CDR3 reads TGTGCCAGCAGTTTATCGGGGCTAGCGGGAGTATCAGATACGCAGTATTTT. As protein: CASSLSGLAGVSDTQYF.

The rearrangement uses TRBV6-5 and TRBJ1-5; the D gene is possibly TRBD1 (5 bases). V lost 4 bases, J lost 3 bases, and 10 bases lay in between. Germline V gives CDR1 MNHEY, CDR2 SVGAGI. The CDR3 spans 14 residues. CDR3 bases: TGTGCCAGCAGTTCAACAGGCTTCAATCAGCCCCAGCATTTT. This codes for CASSSTGFNQPQHF.

CDR3 residues: CASRSGVYNEQFF. The CDR3 DNA reads as TGTGCCAGCAGGAGCGGGGTTTACAATGAGCAGTTCTTC. The V call is TRBV2, the J call TRBJ2-1; 7 bases are a match to TRBD2. CDR1 and CDR2 from the germline V gene are SNHLY and FYNNEI. This CDR3 region has 13 residues. Losses at the gene ends were 6 bases for V and 4 bases for J; bases not matched to a gene: 3.

The chain recombines TRBV7-7 with TRBJ2-3, with a tentative D call TRBD2 (6 bases). The V and J ends lost 2 bases and 3 bases respectively, with 9 bases between them. The germline V gene has CDR1 SSHAT and CDR2 FNYEAQ (reference sequence). The CDR3 is 14 residues long. The CDR3 DNA follows: TGTGCCAGCAGCTTATACAGCGGGACAGATACGCAGTATTTT. It encodes CASSLYSGTDTQYF.

This sequence joins TRBV11-2 and TRBJ2-7; D gene ambiguous. This CDR3 is built from 14 residues. V was clipped by 2 bases and J by 2 bases, with 10 bases between them. Germline V gene data show CDR1 as SGHAT and CDR2 as FQNNGV. The CDR3 nucleotides are TGTGCCAGCAGCTTAATAGATGCAACCTACGAGCAGTACTTC. Protein product: CASSLIDATYEQYF.

This clone was observed a single time. J is TRBJ1-2 and V is TRBV28; perhaps TRBD1 as D (5 bases). The CDR3 loop spans 12 amino acids. Germline V lookup: CDR1 MDHEN, CDR2 SYDVKM. V lost 4 bases and J 8 bases, leaving 11 bases between the germline ends. The CDR3 region has the DNA TGTGCCAGCAGTTACAGGCCTCAAGGCTACACCTTC. It translates to CASSYRPQGYTF.